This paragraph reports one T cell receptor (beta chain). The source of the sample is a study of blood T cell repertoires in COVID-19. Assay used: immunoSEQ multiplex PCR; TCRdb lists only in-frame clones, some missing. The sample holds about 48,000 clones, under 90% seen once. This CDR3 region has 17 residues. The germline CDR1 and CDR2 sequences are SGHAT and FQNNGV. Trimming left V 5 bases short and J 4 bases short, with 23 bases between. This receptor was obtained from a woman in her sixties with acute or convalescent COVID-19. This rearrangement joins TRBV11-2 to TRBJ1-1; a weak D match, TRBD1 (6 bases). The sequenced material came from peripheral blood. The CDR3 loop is CASSPGGGRLSGTEAFF. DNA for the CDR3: TGTGCCAGCAGCCCTGGGGGGGGGCGTCTTTCGGGCACTGAAGCTTTCTTT.